A single sample is the source of the 22 T cell receptor beta chains below, sequenced in a study of cytomegalovirus exposure and HLA in healthy donors. PCR amplification relied on 60 Vbeta primers (plus 13 Jbeta primers). The protocol was immunoSEQ multiplex PCR, while the TCRdb copy is restricted to in-frame clones and leaves out a portion. Here the sample table reports tens of thousands of clones. The sequenced sample was PBMCs. Receptors were obtained from a man aged 50-59 years in good health and CMV-seronegative.

J is TRBJ2-7 and V is TRBV6-1; 14 bases fit TRBD2. Germline V CDR1 and CDR2: MNHNS, SASEGT. CDR3 length: 18 amino acids. The J segment lost 4 bases and the V segment lost 3 bases, leaving 11 bases of the junction unmatched. The CDR3 spells CASSDGLAGGRFLYEQYF. The CDR3 region has the DNA TGTGCCAGCAGTGACGGACTAGCGGGGGGCCGGTTTCTATACGAGCAGTACTTC.

V usage is TRBV2 and J usage is TRBJ1-5, with 10 bases matching TRBD1. Per germline, CDR1 SNHLY and CDR2 FYNNEI. The CDR3 is 15 residues long. Trimming cost V 4 bases and J 2 bases; bases outside gene matches: 2. Here the CDR3 reads CASSVGTGGNQPQHF. CDR3 nucleotides: TGTGCCAGCAGTGTAGGGACAGGGGGCAATCAGCCCCAGCATTTT.

The gene calls are TRBV7-9 and TRBJ2-3; possibly TRBD1 for D (6 bases). Trimming cost V 2 bases and J 2 bases, with 20 bases left between them. The CDR3 is 18 residues long. Per the germline V gene, CDR1 is SEHNR and CDR2 is FQNEAQ (reference sequence). In DNA, the CDR3 is TGTGCCAGCAGCTTACCCCTGGACAGACCTCAGAACACAGATACGCAGTATTTT. Its translation is CASSLPLDRPQNTDTQYF.

V is TRBV7-3 and J is TRBJ2-2; 8 bases map to TRBD1. Per the germline V gene, CDR1 is SGHTA and CDR2 is FQGTGA. V shed 0 bases, J shed 1 base, and the junction held 4 bases outside the gene matches. CDR3 size: 17 residues. CDR3 coding DNA: TGTGCCAGCAGCTTAACGTACGGGACAGGGAACACCGGGGAGCTGTTTTTT. Translating gives CASSLTYGTGNTGELFF.

The chain uses TRBV4-2 and TRBJ1-2; D ambiguous. This CDR3 is built from 13 residues. Trimming pared 4 bases from V and 3 bases from J, leaving 9 bases between. CDR1 and CDR2 (germline): LGHNA, YNFKEQ. The chain's CDR3 is CASSPQRDYGYTF. The CDR3 DNA sequence: TGTGCCAGCAGCCCGCAAAGAGACTATGGCTACACCTTC.

The chain couples TRBV7-6 to TRBJ2-1; D possibly corresponds to TRBD1 (5 bases). Per germline, CDR1 SGHVS and CDR2 FNYEAQ. This CDR3 region has 14 residues. Trimming took off 2 bases at V and 8 bases at J, with 13 bases between the two ends. Written as DNA, the CDR3 is TGTGCCAGCAGCTTACTTAGCCAGGGCGATGAGCAGTTCTTC. Its protein product is CASSLLSQGDEQFF.

CDR3 loop: CSTLSNSGRNTGELFF. CDR3 nucleotide sequence: TGCAGCACATTGTCGAATAGCGGGCGGAACACCGGGGAGCTGTTTTTT. The chain is built from TRBV29-1 and TRBJ2-2; 7 bases agree with TRBD2. Germline V gene sequence: CDR1 SQVTM, CDR2 ANQGSEA. Germline trimming cut 8 bases from V and 1 base from J; bases unmatched to any gene: 13. CDR3 size: 16 residues.

The chain combines TRBV28 with TRBJ2-7, with TRBD1 identical over 10 bases. J lost 3 bases, V lost 4 bases, and 9 bases had no gene match. Germline V lookup: CDR1 MDHEN, CDR2 SYDVKM. The CDR3 is 16 residues long. The CDR3 protein is CASSSASGTGDYEQYF. The CDR3 nucleotides are TGTGCCAGCAGTTCGGCCTCCGGGACAGGGGACTACGAGCAGTACTTC.

The chain employs TRBV6-1 and TRBJ2-1; a weak D match, TRBD1 (5 bases). The CDR3 length is 13 residues. Trimming pared 7 bases from V and 7 bases from J, leaving 14 bases between. Germline V gene sequence: CDR1 MNHNS, CDR2 SASEGT. The CDR3 spells CASIASRANEQFF. CDR3 DNA: TGTGCCAGCATTGCGTCCAGGGCAAATGAGCAGTTCTTC.

This chain links TRBV11-2 with TRBJ1-2; 8 bases are shared with TRBD1. This CDR3 has 13 amino acids. Per the germline V gene, CDR1 is SGHAT and CDR2 is FQNNGV. Trimming removed 4 bases from V and 8 bases from J; junction bases left unmatched: 6. In DNA form, the CDR3 reads TGTGCCAGCAGCTCCCAGGGGGCGGAAGGCTACACCTTC. Encoded protein: CASSSQGAEGYTF.

V usage is TRBV2 and J usage is TRBJ2-7; unclear D gene. Germline lookup yields CDR1 SNHLY and CDR2 FYNNEI. The CDR3 extends over 11 amino acids. The ends were cut back, 6 bases at V and 4 bases at J, with 7 bases in the middle. The CDR3 region is CASSPAYEQYF. The CDR3 nucleotides are TGTGCCAGCAGCCCTGCGTACGAGCAGTACTTC. Using reference TRBV2 and TRBJ2-7 for the parts outside the CDR3, the full variable domain is EPEVTQTPSHQVTQMGQEVILRCVPISNHLYFYWYRQILGQKVEFLVSFYNNEISEKSEIFDDQFSVERPDGSNFTLKIRSTKLEDSAMYFCASSPAYEQYFGPGTRLTVT.

To note about this clone: A junction end diverges from the germline sequence, so it may reflect a read error. The chain uses TRBV7-7 and TRBJ1-4; D remains ambiguous. CDR3 length: 13 residues. Looked up from germline, CDR1 is SSHAT and CDR2 is FNYEAQ (reference sequence). CDR3 region: CASSLGVREKLFF. DNA of the CDR3: TGTGCTAGCAGCTTAGGAGTTCGAGAAAAACTGTTTTTT.

The chain links TRBV5-1 to TRBJ2-7, with TRBD2 matching 8 bases. The junction had 11 bases not matched to a gene; V was cut back by 6 bases and J by 6 bases. This CDR3 spans 14 amino acids. Germline CDR1 SGHRS, CDR2 YFSETQ. The CDR3 sequence: CASTGRGAGGEQYF. CDR3 nucleotides: TGCGCCAGCACAGGAAGGGGCGCGGGGGGCGAGCAGTACTTC.

The rearrangement uses TRBV4-1 and TRBJ2-1; possibly TRBD1 for D (6 bases). V shed 2 bases and J shed 5 bases, with 13 bases lying between them. Germline loops: CDR1 MGHRA, CDR2 YSYEKL. The CDR3 extends over 15 amino acids. The CDR3 region is CASSQTGFTDNEQFF. CDR3 nucleotide sequence: TGCGCCAGCAGCCAAACAGGGTTTACCGACAATGAGCAGTTCTTC.

The J gene is TRBJ2-5, the V gene TRBV5-1, with 8 nucleotides matching TRBD1. The CDR3 runs 16 residues. Germline CDR1 is SGHRS and CDR2 is YFSETQ. V was clipped by 2 bases and J by 5 bases; unmatched bases: 11. The CDR3 region has the DNA TGCGCCAGCAGCTTCAGTTGGACAGGGAGGCAGGAGACCCAGTACTTC. This encodes CASSFSWTGRQETQYF.

The V and J genes are TRBV2 and TRBJ2-7; weak D call: TRBD2 (6 bases). This CDR3 contains 13 residues. Looked up from germline, CDR1 is SNHLY and CDR2 is FYNNEI. Trimming removed 8 bases from V and 1 base from J, with 12 bases in between. CDR3 loop: CASREPNSYEQYF. For the CDR3, the DNA is TGTGCCAGCCGGGAGCCAAATTCCTACGAGCAGTACTTC.

The V gene is TRBV7-2, the J gene TRBJ1-4; D gene ambiguous. Per germline, CDR1 SGHTA and CDR2 FQGNSA. V lost 1 base, J lost 4 bases, and 13 bases lay in between. This CDR3 is built from 16 residues. The CDR3 is CASSLGVRRFNEKLFF. CDR3 nucleotides: TGTGCCAGCAGCTTAGGGGTTAGGAGGTTTAATGAAAAACTGTTTTTT.

CDR3 residues: CASSGAGVNTGELFF. In DNA, the CDR3 is TGTGCCAGCTCCGGTGCGGGGGTGAACACCGGGGAGCTGTTTTTT. The chain couples TRBV18 to TRBJ2-2; 7 bases match TRBD2. The germline CDR1 and CDR2 sequences are KGHSH and LQKENI. This CDR3 comprises 15 residues. Trimming took 6 bases from V and 1 from J; bases not matched to a gene: 5. Complete variable domain (other parts from reference TRBV18 and TRBJ2-2): NAGVMQNPRHLVRRRGQEARLRCSPMKGHSHVYWYRQLPEEGLKFMVYLQKENIIDESGMPKERFSAEFPKEGPSILRIQQVVRGDSAAYFCASSGAGVNTGELFFGEGSRLTVL.

This rearrangement joins TRBV7-2 to TRBJ2-5; 9 positions match TRBD1. This CDR3 comprises 18 residues. V shed 3 bases and J 4 bases; nucleotides not matched to a gene: 15. Germline CDR1 reads SGHTA; CDR2 reads FQGNSA. Here the CDR3 DNA reads TGTGCCAGCAGCTTCCTTGGACCGGGACAGGGAAGGAGAGAGACCCAGTACTTC. Translating it yields CASSFLGPGQGRRETQYF.

The chain recombines TRBV7-9 with TRBJ2-4, with 8 bases aligning to TRBD2. J gave up 2 bases and V 3 bases, and 3 bases lay outside the gene matches. CDR1 is SEHNR, CDR2 FQNEAQ, per germline (reference sequence). The CDR3 has 15 amino acids. The CDR3 region has the DNA TGTGCCAGCAGCTTTACGGGGGGGCCCAAAAACATTCAGTACTTC. Translated: CASSFTGGPKNIQYF.

V gene TRBV5-1 combines with J gene TRBJ2-2; 9 nucleotides match TRBD1. V lost 0 bases to trimming and J lost 3 bases; unmatched junction nucleotides: 0. CDR1 is SGHRS and CDR2 is YFSETQ in the germline V gene. The CDR3 is made up of 15 amino acids. The CDR3 DNA sequence: TGCGCCAGCAGCTTGGGGGACAGGGACACCGGGGAGCTGTTTTTT. It encodes CASSLGDRDTGELFF.

The gene calls are TRBV7-2 and TRBJ2-1; a possible D gene is TRBD2 (5 bases). Trimming pared 2 bases from V and 0 bases from J, leaving 11 bases between. This CDR3 has 16 amino acids. From germline, CDR1 is SGHTA and CDR2 FQGNSA. CDR3 in DNA: TGTGCCAGCAGCTTATTCCGAGCGGACTCCTACAATGAGCAGTTCTTC. Protein product: CASSLFRADSYNEQFF.